The 23 T cell receptor beta chains given below trace back to one sample, sequenced in a study of control samples from healthy donors and cancer patients. The table came from immunoSEQ multiplex PCR; TCRdb's copy has only in-frame clones and leaves some out. This table holds about 130,000 clones, roughly 92% found once. Sequenced material: blood. These receptors came from a man between 18 and 35 years old in good health.

The chain has TRBV12-3 or TRBV12-4 and TRBJ2-5; D is uncertain. The V end was cut by 3 bases, the J end by 3 bases, with 8 bases between. This CDR3 comprises 13 residues. The CDR3 DNA reads TGTGCCAGCAGTTTTCCTCCGAAAGAGACCCAGTACTTC. It encodes CASSFPPKETQYF.

V is TRBV14 and J is TRBJ2-7; 12 bases line up with TRBD1. Per germline, CDR1 SGHDN and CDR2 FVKESK. The CDR3 contains 15 residues. With 3 bases clipped from V and 6 bases from J, the junction kept 6 bases outside the gene matches. As DNA, the CDR3 is TGTGCCAGCAGCCACGTGGGACAGGGGGCCTCCGAGCAGTACTTC. Amino acids: CASSHVGQGASEQYF. The whole variable domain, filled in from reference TRBV14 and TRBJ2-7, reads EAGVTQFPSHSVIEKGQTVTLRCDPISGHDNLYWYRRVMGKEIKFLLHFVKESKQDESGMPNNRFLAERTGGTYSTLKVQPAELEDSGVYFCASSHVGQGASEQYFGPGTRLTVT.

This clone was counted a single time. The V gene is TRBV2, the J gene TRBJ1-5, with D possibly matching TRBD1 (5 bases). Trimming removed 0 bases at V and 6 bases at J, with 12 bases between. The CDR3 sequence is 15 residues long. Germline assignment: CDR1 SNHLY and CDR2 FYNNEI. The CDR3 region is CASSEALGGSQPQHF. The CDR3 DNA follows: TGTGCCAGCAGTGAAGCGCTTGGGGGGAGTCAGCCCCAGCATTTT.

CDR3 DNA: TGCGCCAGCAGCTGGTTTGGACAGGGGAACACTGAAGCTTTCTTT. Amino acids: CASSWFGQGNTEAFF. This rearrangement joins TRBV5-1 to TRBJ1-1; 8 positions agree with TRBD1. The CDR3 is 15 residues long. Trimming took 3 bases from V and 1 from J; bases not matched to a gene: 5. Germline CDR1 and CDR2: SGHRS and YFSETQ.

This chain connects TRBV19 to TRBJ2-3; 10 nucleotides match TRBD2. CDR1 is LNHDA, CDR2 SQIVND, per germline (reference sequence). Unmatched junction bases numbered 7, after V lost 5 bases and J lost 2 bases. The CDR3 consists of 16 residues. DNA for the CDR3: TGTGCCAGTAGTCCGTGGACTAGCGGTAACACAGATACGCAGTATTTT. This translates into CASSPWTSGNTDTQYF.

The chain employs TRBV9 and TRBJ2-3; a possible D gene is TRBD2 (6 bases). The CDR3 runs 15 residues. Germline V gene data show CDR1 as SGDLS and CDR2 as YYNGEE. Trimming cost V 0 bases and J 1 base, with 9 bases left between them. CDR3 coding DNA: TGTGCCAGCAGCGTAGTCGGAGGGGGCACAGATACGCAGTATTTT. Protein product: CASSVVGGGTDTQYF.

V and J are TRBV5-4 and TRBJ1-1; TRBD1 is a possible D gene (6 bases). Trimming took off 1 base at V and 2 bases at J, with 21 bases between the two ends. Germline-derived CDR1 and CDR2 are SGHNT and YYREEE (reference sequence). There are 18 residues in the CDR3. The CDR3 coding sequence is TGTGCCAGCAGCTTGAACAGGGAAATAGGGCGGCGAAACACTGAAGCTTTCTTT. It codes for CASSLNREIGRRNTEAFF.

This clone turned up a few times. This chain connects TRBV7-9 to TRBJ2-1; 11 bases are shared with TRBD2. This CDR3 spans 15 amino acids. Germline V gene data show CDR1 as SEHNR and CDR2 as FQNEAQ (reference sequence). J gave up 8 bases and V 3 bases, and 6 bases lay outside the gene matches. The CDR3 DNA reads as TGTGCCAGCAGCTTGACACTAGCGGGGGTGGATGAGCAGTTCTTC. It encodes CASSLTLAGVDEQFF.

The chain recombines TRBV2 with TRBJ1-6, with D tentatively TRBD1 (5 bases). The CDR3 extends over 14 amino acids. CDR1 is SNHLY and CDR2 is FYNNEI in the germline V gene. The V gene lost 3 bases and the J gene lost 9 bases, with 12 bases spanning the gap. CDR3 DNA sequence: TGTGCCAGCAGTGATCAGGGAGGCGGTTCACCCCTCCACTTT. This sequence encodes CASSDQGGGSPLHF.

The DNA for the CDR3 is TGTGCCAGCAGCCAAGATAAGGGACTTTTGCCTAGGGAAACCCAGTACTTC. This codes for CASSQDKGLLPRETQYF. The gene calls are TRBV3-1 (or the pseudogene TRBV3-2) and TRBJ2-5; a weak D match, TRBD2 (6 bases). V was clipped by 0 bases and J by 8 bases, with 22 bases between them. CDR1 is LGHDT, CDR2 YNNKEL, per germline (reference sequence). CDR3 length equals 17 residues.

The J gene is TRBJ2-7, the V gene TRBV30, with D possibly matching TRBD1 (5 bases). The CDR3 is 16 residues long. CDR1 is GTSNPN and CDR2 is SVGIG in the germline V gene (reference sequence). Trimming cost V 1 base and J 1 base, with 17 bases left between them. CDR3 sequence (DNA): TGTGCCTGGAGTGCCCCCACAGGCACCCTATCCTACGAGCAGTACTTC. It translates to CAWSAPTGTLSYEQYF. Variable domain in full (rest from reference TRBV30 and TRBJ2-7): SQTIHQWPATLVQPVGSPLSLECTVEGTSNPNLYWYRQAAGRGLQLLFYSVGIGQISSEVPQNLSASRPQDRQFILSSKKLLLSDSGFYLCAWSAPTGTLSYEQYFGPGTRLTVT.

The chain carries TRBV6-5 and TRBJ2-7; 9 bases agree with TRBD1. CDR3 length: 15 residues. Trimming cost V 2 bases and J 2 bases; bases outside gene matches: 4. Germline CDR1 MNHEY, CDR2 SVGAGI. This CDR3 is CASSYADRGAYEQYF. Written as DNA, the CDR3 is TGTGCCAGCAGTTACGCGGACAGGGGAGCCTACGAGCAGTACTTC.

The chain recombines TRBV30 with TRBJ2-1; TRBD1 agrees at 10 bases. The V gene end was trimmed by 6 bases and the J gene end by 0 bases; junction bases not matched to a gene: 11. Germline V lookup: CDR1 GTSNPN, CDR2 SVGIG (reference sequence). The CDR3 is made up of 17 amino acids. The CDR3, as DNA: TGTGCCTGCCCTGGCGCCGGGACAGGGGCCTCCTACAATGAGCAGTTCTTC. Translation gives CACPGAGTGASYNEQFF.

The CDR3 loop reads CASSLDRSQETQYF. For the CDR3, the DNA is TGTGCCAGCAGCTTAGACAGGTCCCAAGAGACCCAGTACTTC. The chain is built from TRBV11-3 and TRBJ2-5; D not resolved. The CDR3 runs 14 residues. Germline CDR1 and CDR2: SGHNT and YENEEA. V was shortened by 0 bases and J by 1 base, with 6 bases between the two germline ends. Drawing the rest from reference TRBV11-3 and TRBJ2-5, the complete variable domain is EAGVVQSPRYKIIEKKQPVAFWCNPISGHNTLYWYLQNLGQGPELLIRYENEEAVDDSQLPKDRFSAERLKGVDSTLKIQPAELGDSAVYLCASSLDRSQETQYFGPGTRLLVL.

This clone was detected only a few times. This sequence joins TRBV4-2 and TRBJ2-5; the match to TRBD1 covers 7 bases. The CDR3 loop spans 14 amino acids. Germline loops: CDR1 LGHNA, CDR2 YNFKEQ. The ends lost 4 bases at V and 1 base at J; junction bases unmatched: 3. The CDR3 nucleotides are TGTGCCAGCAGCCGACAGGGATCCCAAGAGACCCAGTACTTC. Translation: CASSRQGSQETQYF.

CDR3 sequence (DNA): TGTGCCAGCAGCTTAGGGGGCACCGGGGAGCTGTTTTTT. This codes for CASSLGGTGELFF. The chain combines TRBV7-9 with TRBJ2-2, with D unclear. The CDR3 consists of 13 residues. Trimming stripped 1 base from V and 4 bases from J, with 4 bases between. In germline, CDR1 is SEHNR, CDR2 FQNEAQ (reference sequence).

This chain joins TRBV5-1 and TRBJ1-1; 8 positions agree with TRBD1. Trimming removed 4 bases from V and 0 bases from J; junction bases left unmatched: 8. Germline V gene sequence: CDR1 SGHRS, CDR2 YFSETQ. The CDR3 is 16 residues long. CDR3 sequence (DNA): TGCGCCAGCAGCATCGGGACAGGCCTCATGAACACTGAAGCTTTCTTT. Translation gives CASSIGTGLMNTEAFF.

The J gene is TRBJ2-7, the V gene TRBV5-5; D tentatively reads TRBD1 or TRBD2 (5 bases each). The V end lost 4 bases, the J end lost 3 bases, and 11 bases lay between the germline ends. Germline loops: CDR1 SGHKS, CDR2 YYEKEE (reference sequence). This CDR3 has 13 amino acids. In nucleotides, the CDR3 is TGTGCCAGCAGCCCGGGACGGATCTACGAGCAGTACTTC. Its protein product is CASSPGRIYEQYF.

This clone was detected once. This rearrangement joins TRBV10-1 to TRBJ2-3; weak D call: TRBD1 (5 bases). Germline-derived CDR1 and CDR2 are WNHNN and SYGVQD (reference sequence). The CDR3 covers 18 residues. Trimming took off 3 bases at V and 5 bases at J, with 24 bases between the two ends. This CDR3 reads CASSDPDSSEGEVDTQYF. The CDR3 region has the DNA TGCGCCAGCAGTGACCCAGACAGCTCCGAAGGTGAAGTAGATACGCAGTATTTT.

The V call is TRBV5-1, the J call TRBJ1-1; D call uncertain. This CDR3 contains 14 residues. Germline loops: CDR1 SGHRS, CDR2 YFSETQ. V dropped 4 bases and J dropped 3 bases, with 13 bases sitting between them. Here the CDR3 reads CASSEGSWDTEAFF. The CDR3 coding sequence is TGCGCCAGCAGCGAAGGGAGTTGGGACACTGAAGCTTTCTTT.

The chain couples TRBV19 to TRBJ1-5; TRBD1 matches at 8 bases. The V gene end was trimmed by 6 bases and the J gene end by 0 bases; junction bases not matched to a gene: 10. CDR1 is LNHDA, CDR2 SQIVND, per germline (reference sequence). There are 17 residues in the CDR3. Written as DNA, the CDR3 is TGTGCCAGTAGCGGGCAGGGGGCGGATTATAGCAATCAGCCCCAGCATTTT. This gives the protein CASSGQGADYSNQPQHF.

The genes are TRBV6-5 and TRBJ1-6; D call uncertain. The CDR3 contains 16 residues. The germline V gene encodes CDR1 MNHEY and CDR2 SVGAGI. Trimming stripped 0 bases from V and 10 bases from J, with 16 bases between. The CDR3 sequence: CASSYSKGQRGSPLHF. CDR3 sequence (DNA): TGTGCCAGCAGTTACTCGAAGGGCCAGAGAGGGTCACCCCTCCACTTT.

Written as DNA, the CDR3 is TGTGCCAGCAGCCCCGGGACAGGGCCTAGCACAGATACGCAGTATTTT. Encoded protein: CASSPGTGPSTDTQYF. This sequence joins TRBV13 and TRBJ2-3, with 9 bases that match TRBD1. V was clipped by 5 bases and J by 0 bases; unmatched bases: 6. The germline CDR1 and CDR2 sequences are PRHDT and FYEKMQ (reference sequence). This CDR3 contains 16 residues.